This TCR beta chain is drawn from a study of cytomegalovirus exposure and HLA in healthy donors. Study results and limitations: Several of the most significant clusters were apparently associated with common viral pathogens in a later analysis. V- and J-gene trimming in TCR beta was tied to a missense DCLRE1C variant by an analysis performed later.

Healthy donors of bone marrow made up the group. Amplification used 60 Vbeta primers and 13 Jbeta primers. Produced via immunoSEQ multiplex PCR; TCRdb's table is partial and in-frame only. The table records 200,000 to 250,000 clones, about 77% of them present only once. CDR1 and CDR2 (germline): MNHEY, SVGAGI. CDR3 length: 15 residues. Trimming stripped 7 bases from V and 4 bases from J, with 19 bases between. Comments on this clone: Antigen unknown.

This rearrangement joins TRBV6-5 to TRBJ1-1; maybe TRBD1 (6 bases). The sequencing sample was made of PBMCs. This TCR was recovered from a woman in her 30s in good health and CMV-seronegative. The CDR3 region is CASTGRTAVLTEAFF. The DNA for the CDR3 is TGTGCCAGCACCGGACGGACAGCTGTCCTCACTGAAGCTTTCTTT.